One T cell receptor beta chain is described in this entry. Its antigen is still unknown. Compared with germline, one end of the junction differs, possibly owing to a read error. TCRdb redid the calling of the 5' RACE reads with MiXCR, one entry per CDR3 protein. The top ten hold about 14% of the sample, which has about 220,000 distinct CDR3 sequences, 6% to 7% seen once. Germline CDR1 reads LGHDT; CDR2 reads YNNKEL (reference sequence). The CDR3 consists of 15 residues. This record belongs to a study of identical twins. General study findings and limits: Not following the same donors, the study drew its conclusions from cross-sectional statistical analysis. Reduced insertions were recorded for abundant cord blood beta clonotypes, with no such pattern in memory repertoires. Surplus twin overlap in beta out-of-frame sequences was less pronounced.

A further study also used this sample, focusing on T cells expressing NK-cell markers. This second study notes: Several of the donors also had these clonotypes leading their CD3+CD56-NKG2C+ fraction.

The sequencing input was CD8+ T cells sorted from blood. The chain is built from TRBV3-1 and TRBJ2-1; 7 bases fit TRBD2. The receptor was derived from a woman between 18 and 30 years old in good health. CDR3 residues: CATSQTGGSYNEQFF. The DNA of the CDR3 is TGTGCCACCAGCCAAACGGGGGGCTCCTACAATGAGCAGTTCTTC.